This T cell receptor beta chain was identified during a study of Ad26.COV2.S vaccination and SARS-CoV-2 variants. Noted treatment: roughly 19 received Ad26.COV2.S at low or high dose, single or two shots; a few received placebo; per-sample allocation not given. Sampling was performed 63 days after the first vaccine or placebo injection. Study conclusions and caveats: From the TCR breadth and depth analyses, total T cell responses may have been underestimated.

Note on this clone: Antigen unknown.

Assay: immunoSEQ multiplex PCR; the TCRdb copy retains only in-frame clones and omits some. Seen here are about 350,000 clones, 86% observed once, and the top ten hold roughly 10%. Germline CDR1 is MDHEN and CDR2 is SYDVKM. There are 17 residues in the CDR3. V trimming: 4 bases; J trimming: 6 bases; junction bases outside the gene matches: 17. Sequencing used peripheral blood, obtained in a trial of Ad26.COV2.S vaccine versus placebo. The source of this sequence is a person between 18 and 60 years old who received the Ad26.COV2.S COVID-19 vaccine or a placebo. This chain joins TRBV28 and TRBJ2-7, with 8 bases that match TRBD2. CDR3 residues: CASSYWGPSGRGSEQYF. Written as DNA, the CDR3 is TGTGCCAGCAGTTATTGGGGTCCCAGCGGGAGAGGGTCCGAGCAGTACTTC.